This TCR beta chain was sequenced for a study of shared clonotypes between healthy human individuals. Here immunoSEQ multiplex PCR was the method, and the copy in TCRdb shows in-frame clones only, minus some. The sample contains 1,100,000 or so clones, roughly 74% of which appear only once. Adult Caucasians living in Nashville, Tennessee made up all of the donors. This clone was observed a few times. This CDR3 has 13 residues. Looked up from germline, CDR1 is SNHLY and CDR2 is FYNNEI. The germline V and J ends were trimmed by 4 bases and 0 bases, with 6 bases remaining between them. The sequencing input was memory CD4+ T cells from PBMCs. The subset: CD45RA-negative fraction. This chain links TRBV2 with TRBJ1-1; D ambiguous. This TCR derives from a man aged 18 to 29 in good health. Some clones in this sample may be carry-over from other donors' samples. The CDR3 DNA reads TGTGCCAGCAGTGGCGAGGTGAACACTGAAGCTTTCTTT. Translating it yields CASSGEVNTEAFF.